Reported below is one TCR beta chain. Its antigen remains unidentified. There are no base qualities to consult, and no much larger clone falls within one base. The cohort consisted of 600 to 700 healthy bone marrow donors. All cohort members were sampled while nominally healthy, although unrecorded immune exposures were likely present. The donor tested CMV seronegative and was one of the 352 seronegative cohort members. Each donor provided a peripheral blood sample, and peripheral blood mononuclear cells were used for TCR beta sequencing. The Qiagen DNeasy Blood Extraction Kit was used to extract genomic DNA from the blood cell samples. These data are taken from a study of cytomegalovirus exposure and HLA in healthy donors (dated by TCRdb to 2016 to 2017). Study-level background: In an earlier analysis of under 750 of the donors, 276 Gb of sequence data and 95 million to 130 million unique TCR beta sequences from roughly 200 million T cells were reported. An early release covering roughly 600 HLA-typed donors comprised around 300 gigabases of sequencing data and some 79 million unique TCR sequences. Among the roughly 390 genotyped donors, more than 70% belonged to the genetic ancestry cluster associated with self-reported Caucasian donors. The study was designed to test whether signatures of past pathogen exposure could be identified by cataloging public T cell receptors. The study profiled the T cell repertoires of 666 subjects by immunosequencing and related them to cytomegalovirus serostatus. Besides the first cohort of under 700 subjects, a separate validation cohort made up of 120 different subjects was used. The study combined high-throughput TCR immunosequencing, statistical association of individual TCRs with disease status, and machine learning to predict cytomegalovirus infection status. To study patterns of TCR occurrence, a later analysis re-analyzed previously published TCR beta repertoires from 600 to 750 donors and added high-resolution HLA genotyping. The later analysis used no new phenotypic data to find candidate immune exposures, relying instead on TCR beta sequences and their occurrence across donors. In an earlier analysis of 500 to 650 of the donors, high-throughput TCR beta sequencing was used to judge whether each TCR beta V gene segment behaved as functional or pseudogenic. Alongside the repertoire data, information on donor age, sex, ethnicity and CMV serostatus was compiled. In a later genetic analysis, genome-wide SNP genotypes for about 55% of the roughly 700 donors were used, and that subset was treated as a discovery cohort. All discovery cohort repertoires had been generated on a single sequencing platform. Class I and class II HLA loci were covered by the typing at four-digit resolution. Typing coverage varied by locus: roughly 620-640 donors for A, B, C, DRB1 and DQB1; 522 for DQA1; 600 to 610 for DPA1; approximately 490 for DPB1. Four to six DR-DQ haplotypes were handled as single units for association and clustering, since linkage in the cohort was strong. On average, roughly 240,000 unique TCR beta nucleotide sequences were sequenced per donor among roughly 430 genotyped donors of the cohort, with roughly 18% of those sequences being non-productive.

Summary of the overall study and its limitations: The authors suggested that the approach could potentially be extended to other disease states and immunological phenotypes. Correlated functional status among segregating V segments might reflect linkage disequilibrium, but an unknown experimental factor could not be ruled out. The study gave a list of 150 to 200 TCR beta chains associated with cytomegalovirus. In vitro tests confirmed that a few of the cytomegalovirus-associated TCR beta chains recognize cytomegalovirus antigens. According to a later analysis, TCR association rates differed among HLA loci, with DRB1 alleles showing the most associated TCRs and HLA-C alleles showing the fewest. For the cohort, immune exposure information was limited to CMV serostatus. Compared with the 666-donor mean, donors in an Asian-associated ancestry cluster had fewer N-insertions in productive TCRs, according to a later genetic analysis. Specific HLA alleles were associated with 15,000 to 20,000 TCR beta sequences at a false discovery rate of 0.05 in a later analysis. While some public TCRs were present in many individuals, most TCR sequences turned up only very rarely across donors. The cohort was sequenced for TCR beta chains only, and without alpha or paired-chain data the features that could be detected were limited. Broadly in line with IMGT annotations, most TCR beta V segments showed up in productive rearrangements about 87% or about 30% of the time in an earlier analysis of around 600 of the donors. A cluster of highly shared sequence variants was judged likely to be a technical artifact of the sequencing pipeline. A later analysis reported that several top co-occurrence clusters appeared linked to parvovirus B19, influenza, CMV and Epstein-Barr virus. V-gene and J-gene trimming of TCR beta chains was associated with a missense DCLRE1C variant in a later genetic analysis, and the association was replicated in an independent cohort. Because counts were too low, about 18 rarely observed V segments, including chromosome 9 orphons, were left out of the earlier analysis of 587 of the donors. A further reported finding was that TCR beta sequences accurately predicted the HLA-A and HLA-B alleles for most subjects in the first cohort. HLA typing was unavailable for some donors at each locus, so association tests used only the typed subset. A later analysis found that most CMV-associated TCR beta chains appeared HLA-restricted, with HLA associations seemingly driven largely by CMV exposure. Roughly uniform sequencing depth across donors was assumed in presence/absence analyses, although this assumption may not hold. Some IMGT-functional V segments, including TRBV6-2 and TRBV6-3, could not be distinguished by the 87-base-pair reads and were therefore excluded. In a later analysis, HLA-associated TCR beta chains were found to be more clonally expanded and to have lower generation probabilities than equally common non-associated chains. In both the original and validation cohorts, the classifier was reported to diagnose cytomegalovirus status with high specificity and sensitivity. When HLA alleles, especially DR and DQ, strongly co-occurred, TCR associations were difficult to assign to individual alleles.

CDR1 and CDR2, looked up from the germline V gene (reference sequence), are SGHNT and YYREEE. For this chain, trimming is 7 bases at the V end and 1 base at the J end, and the number of junction bases without a gene match is 9. Taken from cysteine to phenylalanine, the CDR3 has 15 residues. Left in the record is the CDR3 DNA by itself, 45 bases read in frame from the first base. Receptors were amplified or captured by the immunoSEQ multiplex PCR assay. The multiplex PCR relied on a mix of 60 forward primers for TCR Vbeta segments and 13 reverse primers for TCR Jbeta segments. Amplification of the CDR3 region of rearranged TCR beta genes was performed with a multiplex PCR assay on genomic DNA. Amplified TCR beta libraries were sequenced as 87-base-pair reads on the Illumina HiSeq System. Processing in the source paper ran as follows. In a later analysis, tens of millions of unique TCR beta chains were counted across the approximately 670 repertoires, and about 10 million of these chains were shared by at least two donors. To remove PCR and sequencing errors, raw reads were error-corrected and collapsed into unique sequences using a nearest-neighbor algorithm that merged closely related sequences. Alignment of CDR3 sequences to IMGT reference sequences was used to assign V, D and J gene segments. For a sequence to be retained, a match of at least six nucleotides to both a V gene segment and a J gene segment was required. A rearrangement counted as productive if the CDR3 had no stop codons and remained in frame with V and J, and every other rearrangement counted as non-productive. Following IMGT convention, CDR3 was defined as the stretch from the second conserved V-encoded cysteine to the conserved J-encoded phenylalanine. Sequences without an unambiguous match to a single V gene segment were excluded from the earlier analysis of several hundred of the donors. In an earlier analysis of about 590 of the donors, a V segment was called functional when productive rearrangements were above 56.7%, and segregating when the standard deviation between donors exceeded 5%. A statistical classification framework was built to diagnose cytomegalovirus status from the catalog of TCR beta chain sequences. V and J gene assignment, in a later analysis, came from comparing TCR nucleotide sequences with IMGT/GENE-DB human TR gene sequences. Using the TCRdist pipeline, a later analysis assigned CDR3 sequences along with most-parsimonious VDJ recombination scenarios. A later analysis defined each TCR beta chain by its CDR3 amino acid sequence plus V-gene family, and excluded reads lacking a unique V-gene family. A later analysis removed 592 highly shared, low-generation-probability nucleotide sequences to deal with suspected cross-contamination and a sequencing artifact. A later analysis calculated a clonal expansion index for each public chain from normalized within-repertoire ranks of inferred template counts. In a later analysis, generation probabilities were computed with a VDJ recombination model fitted to out-of-frame rearrangements, and the resulting probabilities were checked against IGoR. A later analysis scored TCR-TCR, TCR-HLA and TCR-CMV co-occurrence with hypergeometric tests, applying a repertoire-size bias correction to TCR pairs. To estimate false discovery rates, a later analysis permuted the HLA or CMV assignments 20 times. In a later analysis, co-occurring TCRs were grouped using DBSCAN, with TCRdist sequence similarity added in when clustering inside HLA-allele-positive subsets. Repertoires with fewer than 30,000 or more than 120,000 public chains were left out of co-occurrence clustering, as were about 5 repertoires with anomalous nucleotide sharing. Sourced from immuneACCESS, this table was stored by TCRdb with only in-frame sequences that have V and J called. A share of the clones is absent; for the studies checked, an unresolved V gene accounts for under half, and the remainder has no known explanation. The V and J calls and clone size were taken over from that table, and D and trimming were inferred from the DNA. The sample table contains 150,000 to 200,000 clones; only one count was recorded for around three quarters of them. More than 0.8% of the sample goes to the ten largest clones.

Sequenced material: PBMCs. This receptor chain uses TRBV5-4 and TRBJ1-2, with 8 central nucleotides matching TRBD1. The TCR originated in a woman aged 40 to 50 in good health and CMV-seronegative. The DNA reads as follows: TGTGCCAGCGGACAGGGAAACGCGTATAACTATGGCTACACCTTC. It translates as CASGQGNAYNYGYTF.